The entry that follows covers one TCR beta chain sequence. Documented time point: patch test 1, 2 weeks after DPC sensitization. The treatment is: therapeutic diphenylcyclopropenone sensitization with weekly scalp DPC. TCRdb re-called the RACE reads with MiXCR, one entry per CDR3 protein. This table holds approximately 71,000 distinct CDR3 sequences, more than 8% found once. This sample was included in a study of human T cells and chemical hapten exposure. The wider study: The cohort included alopecia areata under or over 50% scalp, totalis and universalis.

The CDR3 runs 13 residues. The germline gives CDR1 SNHLY, CDR2 FYNNEI. V was pared by 2 bases and J by 7 bases, with 9 bases between. This clonotype was sampled from a woman aged 35 to 49 with alopecia areata. Some clones in this sample may be carry-over from other donors' samples. This rearrangement joins TRBV2 to TRBJ2-4; D is unclear. Source: whole blood, taken in connection with sensitization to the hapten diphenylcyclopropenone (DPC). CDR3 in DNA: TGTGCCAGCAGTGAAAACGGTGCGAACATTCAGTACTTC. This translates into CASSENGANIQYF. The full variable domain, rest sourced from reference TRBV2 and TRBJ2-4, is EPEVTQTPSHQVTQMGQEVILRCVPISNHLYFYWYRQILGQKVEFLVSFYNNEISEKSEIFDDQFSVERPDGSNFTLKIRSTKLEDSAMYFCASSENGANIQYFGAGTRLSVL.